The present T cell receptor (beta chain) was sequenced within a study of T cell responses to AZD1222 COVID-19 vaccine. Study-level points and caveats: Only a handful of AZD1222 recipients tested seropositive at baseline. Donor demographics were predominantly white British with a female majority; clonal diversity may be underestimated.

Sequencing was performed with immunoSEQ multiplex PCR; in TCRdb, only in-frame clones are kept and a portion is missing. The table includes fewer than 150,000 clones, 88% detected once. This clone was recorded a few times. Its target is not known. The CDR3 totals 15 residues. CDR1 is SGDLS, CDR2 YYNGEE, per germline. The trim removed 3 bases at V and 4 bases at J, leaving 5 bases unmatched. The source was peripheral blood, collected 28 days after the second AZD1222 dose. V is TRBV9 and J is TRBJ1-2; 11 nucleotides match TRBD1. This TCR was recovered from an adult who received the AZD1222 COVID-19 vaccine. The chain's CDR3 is CASSARTGGSYGYTF. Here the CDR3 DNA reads TGTGCCAGCAGCGCCCGGACAGGGGGCAGCTATGGCTACACCTTC.